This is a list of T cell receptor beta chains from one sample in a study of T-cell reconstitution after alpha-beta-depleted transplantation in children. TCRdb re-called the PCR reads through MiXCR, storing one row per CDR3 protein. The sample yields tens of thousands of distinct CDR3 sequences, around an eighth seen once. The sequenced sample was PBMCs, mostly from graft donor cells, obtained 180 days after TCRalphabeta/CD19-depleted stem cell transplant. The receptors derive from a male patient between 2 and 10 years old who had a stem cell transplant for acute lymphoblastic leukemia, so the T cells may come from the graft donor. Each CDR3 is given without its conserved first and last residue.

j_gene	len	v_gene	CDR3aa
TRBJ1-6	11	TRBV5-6	ASSLEGVAPLH
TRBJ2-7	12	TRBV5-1	ASSLVGFWYEQY
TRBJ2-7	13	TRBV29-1	SVSGTGIKFYEQY
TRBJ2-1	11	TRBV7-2	ASVTSGYNEQF
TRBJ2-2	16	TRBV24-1	ATSDFPRTASNTGELF
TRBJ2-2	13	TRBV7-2	ASSPGGTSSGELF
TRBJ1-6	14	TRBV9	ASSGGWDSYNSPLH
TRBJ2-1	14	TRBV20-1	SARGASGTGYNEQF
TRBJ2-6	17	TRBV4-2	ASSPTPDSRSSGANVLT
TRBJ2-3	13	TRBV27	ASSRGLAGTDTQY
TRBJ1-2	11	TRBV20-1	SAGAGPNYGYT
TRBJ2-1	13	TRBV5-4	ASSLDGFLGDEQF
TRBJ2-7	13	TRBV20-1	SARKSRTSLNEQY
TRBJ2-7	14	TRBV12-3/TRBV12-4	ASSLALGNIPYEQY
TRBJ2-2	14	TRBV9	ASSVTGGRWTGELF
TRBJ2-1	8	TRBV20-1	SARPLEQF
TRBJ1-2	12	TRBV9	ASSVADKRPSYT
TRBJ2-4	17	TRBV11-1	ASSLAEDLTSLAKNIQY
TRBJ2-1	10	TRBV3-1	ASSQSNNEQF
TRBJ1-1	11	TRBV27	ASSLGTSGEAF
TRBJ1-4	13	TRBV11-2	ASSLETGRNEKLF
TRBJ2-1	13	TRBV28	ASSFPLRRGNEQF
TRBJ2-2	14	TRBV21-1	ASSKTVRGGHGELF
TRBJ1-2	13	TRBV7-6	ASSFPTGGKDGYT
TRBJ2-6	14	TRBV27	ASSPAPGAGANVLT
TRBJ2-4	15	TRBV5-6	ASSLPPGTRPENIQY
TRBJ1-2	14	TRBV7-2	ASSFQPDRLLYGYT
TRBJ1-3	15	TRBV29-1	SVKGGKPTMSGNTIY
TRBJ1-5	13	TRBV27	ASRRQGKGAQPQH
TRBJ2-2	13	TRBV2	ASSGSRGNTGELF